Following are 29 T cell receptor beta chains from one sample sequenced in a study of T cell responses to AZD1222 COVID-19 vaccine. The protocol was immunoSEQ multiplex PCR, while the TCRdb copy is restricted to in-frame clones and leaves out a portion. The profile shows tens of thousands of clones, 86% of them singletons. Sequenced here: peripheral blood, sampled 28 days after the second AZD1222 dose. The receptors originated from an adult who received the AZD1222 COVID-19 vaccine.

The chain has TRBV3-1 (or the pseudogene TRBV3-2) and TRBJ1-3, with a tentative D call TRBD1 (6 bases). V lost 1 base and J 2 bases, leaving 15 bases between the germline ends. CDR1 and CDR2 (germline): LGHDT, YNNKEL (reference sequence). This CDR3 region has 17 residues. DNA for the CDR3: TGTGCCAGCAGCCAAGTAGGGGCCCGGGGGCCTGGAAACACCATATATTTT. Translated: CASSQVGARGPGNTIYF.

J is TRBJ1-2 and V is TRBV18; no firm D call. Trimming removed 3 bases from V and 2 bases from J, with 10 bases in between. Germline values: CDR1 KGHSH, CDR2 LQKENI. This CDR3 contains 14 residues. As DNA, the CDR3 is TGTGCCAGCTCACCGACCGGGCCCAACTATGGCTACACCTTC. Translating gives CASSPTGPNYGYTF.

The rearrangement joins TRBV19 to TRBJ1-5; D perhaps matches TRBD1 (5 bases). Germline values: CDR1 LNHDA, CDR2 SQIVND (reference sequence). The CDR3 runs 14 residues. The germline V and J ends were trimmed by 9 bases and 2 bases, with 14 bases remaining between them. The CDR3 here is CASRDLMGNQPQHF. CDR3 in DNA: TGTGCCAGCAGGGACCTAATGGGCAATCAGCCCCAGCATTTT. The full variable domain, completed using reference TRBV19 and TRBJ1-5, is DGGITQSPKYLFRKEGQNVTLSCEQNLNHDAMYWYRQDPGQGLRLIYYSQIVNDFQKGDIAEGYSVSREKKESFPLTVTSAQKNPTAFYLCASRDLMGNQPQHFGDGTRLSIL.

Written as DNA, the CDR3 is TGTGCCAGCAGCCGAGATATGAACACTGAAGCTTTCTTT. It is translated as CASSRDMNTEAFF. The V gene is TRBV7-9, the J gene TRBJ1-1, with D unclear. Looked up from germline, CDR1 is SEHNR and CDR2 is FQNEAQ (reference sequence). This CDR3 is 13 amino acids long. V lost 5 bases and J lost 0, with 7 bases in between.

The J gene is TRBJ2-4, the V gene TRBV7-2; TRBD1 aligns across 7 bases. Trimming removed 3 bases from V and 0 bases from J; junction bases left unmatched: 2. This CDR3 contains 15 residues. CDR1 and CDR2 from the germline V gene are SGHTA and FQGNSA. CDR3 sequence (DNA): TGTGCCAGCAGCTTTCACAGGGGAGCCAAAAACATTCAGTACTTC. This translates into CASSFHRGAKNIQYF.

J is TRBJ2-7 and V is TRBV6-5, with 9 nucleotides matching TRBD2. Germline values: CDR1 MNHEY, CDR2 SVGAGI. The CDR3 spans 15 residues. V dropped 6 bases and J dropped 1; count of bases not matched to a gene: 7. CDR3 region: CASREPGLASYEQYF. The CDR3 DNA reads as TGTGCCAGCAGAGAGCCGGGACTAGCTTCCTACGAGCAGTACTTC.

The chain has TRBV18 and TRBJ2-2, with D possibly being TRBD1 (6 bases). Per germline, CDR1 KGHSH and CDR2 LQKENI. The length of the CDR3 is 16 residues. Trimming removed 3 bases from V and 0 bases from J, with 11 bases in between. The CDR3 spells CASSPQQGPNTGELFF. The CDR3 region has the DNA TGTGCCAGCTCACCGCAACAGGGCCCGAACACCGGGGAGCTGTTTTTT. Variable domain in full (rest from reference TRBV18 and TRBJ2-2): NAGVMQNPRHLVRRRGQEARLRCSPMKGHSHVYWYRQLPEEGLKFMVYLQKENIIDESGMPKERFSAEFPKEGPSILRIQQVVRGDSAAYFCASSPQQGPNTGELFFGEGSRLTVL.

The V and J genes are TRBV19 and TRBJ2-2; D is possibly TRBD1 (5 bases). CDR1 is LNHDA and CDR2 is SQIVND in the germline V gene (reference sequence). V was clipped by 5 bases and J by 7 bases, with 14 bases between them. The CDR3 sequence is 14 residues long. CDR3: CASSPRTSDGELFF. The DNA for the CDR3 is TGTGCCAGTAGTCCCAGGACAAGCGACGGGGAGCTGTTTTTT.

The chain has TRBV19 and TRBJ2-2, with a weak D call TRBD1 (8 bases). Germline CDR1 is LNHDA and CDR2 is SQIVND (reference sequence). V was cut by 10 bases and J by 4 bases, with 13 bases left in between. The length of the CDR3 is 13 residues. CDR3 DNA: TGTGCCACCCACAGGGGGGGCACCGGGGAGCTGTTTTTT. Amino acid sequence: CATHRGGTGELFF.

V usage is TRBV10-2 and J usage is TRBJ2-2; the D gene is possibly TRBD2 (5 bases). The germline V gene encodes CDR1 WSHSY and CDR2 SAAADI. Trimming left V 10 bases short and J 1 base short, with 10 bases between. The CDR3 sequence is 13 residues long. The CDR3 protein is CAIKDLNTGELFF. CDR3 sequence (DNA): TGCGCCATAAAGGACTTGAACACCGGGGAGCTGTTTTTT.

This CDR3 reads CASSQAGGSDTQYF. Here the CDR3 DNA reads TGTGCCAGCAGCCAGGCAGGGGGGTCAGATACGCAGTATTTT. The chain recombines TRBV3-1 (or the pseudogene TRBV3-2) with TRBJ2-3; weak D call: TRBD1 (7 bases). Germline assignment: CDR1 LGHDT and CDR2 YNNKEL (reference sequence). The CDR3 runs to 14 residues. V lost 3 bases and J 4 bases, leaving 11 bases between the germline ends.

This chain connects TRBV28 to TRBJ1-1; possible D gene TRBD1, 6 bases. From germline, CDR1 is MDHEN and CDR2 SYDVKM. V shed 6 bases and J shed 2 bases, with 16 bases lying between them. This CDR3 region has 15 residues. The CDR3 sequence is CASSRPDSINTEAFF. CDR3 sequence (DNA): TGTGCCAGCAGCCGGCCGGACAGCATAAACACTGAAGCTTTCTTT.

This sequence joins TRBV18 and TRBJ2-5; 7 bases agree with TRBD2. Per germline, CDR1 KGHSH and CDR2 LQKENI. This CDR3 spans 15 amino acids. V lost 3 bases to trimming and J lost 2 bases; unmatched junction nucleotides: 6. The CDR3 loop is CASSPTGGVQETQYF. The CDR3 DNA reads as TGTGCCAGCTCACCGACGGGAGGAGTTCAAGAGACCCAGTACTTC. The full variable domain, rest sourced from reference TRBV18 and TRBJ2-5, is NAGVMQNPRHLVRRRGQEARLRCSPMKGHSHVYWYRQLPEEGLKFMVYLQKENIIDESGMPKERFSAEFPKEGPSILRIQQVVRGDSAAYFCASSPTGGVQETQYFGPGTRLLVL.

The chain recombines TRBV19 with TRBJ2-1; D could derive from TRBD1 or TRBD2 (6 bases each). Germline CDR1 reads LNHDA; CDR2 reads SQIVND (reference sequence). V was clipped by 4 bases and J by 5 bases, with 15 bases between them. The length of the CDR3 is 15 residues. The CDR3 loop reads CASSTMGGSHNEQFF. The CDR3 DNA follows: TGTGCCAGTAGTACTATGGGGGGCTCTCACAATGAGCAGTTCTTC.

This clone is a singleton in its sample. V gene TRBV7-6 combines with J gene TRBJ1-4; no clear D. Germline V gene data show CDR1 as SGHVS and CDR2 as FNYEAQ. V lost 5 bases and J 2 bases, leaving 6 bases between the germline ends. The CDR3 contains 13 residues. CDR3 residues: CASSRDTNEKLFF. The CDR3 bases are TGTGCCAGCAGCCGCGACACTAATGAAAAACTGTTTTTT.

The chain uses TRBV6-5 and TRBJ1-6; D ambiguous. The CDR3 sequence is 12 residues long. CDR1 and CDR2 from the germline V gene are MNHEY and SVGAGI. V was clipped by 7 bases and J by 9 bases, with 10 bases between them. The CDR3 DNA reads TGTGCCAGCACAGGATTGGGTTCACCCCTCCACTTT. Protein product: CASTGLGSPLHF.

The chain employs TRBV9 and TRBJ2-2; 7 nucleotides line up with TRBD2. This CDR3 has 19 amino acids. The ends lost 3 bases at V and 8 bases at J; junction bases unmatched: 22. The germline V gene has CDR1 SGDLS and CDR2 YYNGEE. CDR3 DNA sequence: TGTGCCAGCAGCGCCGACCGCCTGAGCCGGGGGGTCCGACCGGGGGAGCTGTTTTTT. Its protein product is CASSADRLSRGVRPGELFF.

The chain links TRBV6-5 to TRBJ2-7; D is possibly TRBD2 (6 bases). V lost 2 bases to trimming and J lost 8 bases, with 19 bases between them. CDR1 MNHEY and CDR2 SVGAGI come from the germline V gene. The CDR3 has 15 residues. The DNA for the CDR3 is TGTGCCAGCAGTTACACGGGGGACGGCCGTACCCAGCAGTACTTC. Its translation: CASSYTGDGRTQQYF.

The chain has TRBV28 and TRBJ1-1, with 7 bases identical to TRBD1. Germline V gene sequence: CDR1 MDHEN, CDR2 SYDVKM. The CDR3 runs 17 residues. V shed 6 bases and J 0 bases; nucleotides not matched to a gene: 13. CDR3 DNA sequence: TGTGCCAGCAGCCCCGCGGCAGGGGGAACCATGAACACTGAAGCTTTCTTT. Translation: CASSPAAGGTMNTEAFF.

CDR3 coding DNA: TGTGCCAGCAACTCGGGACAGGCCTACGAGCAGTACTTC. It codes for CASNSGQAYEQYF. The rearrangement joins TRBV2 to TRBJ2-7; 8 bases are a match to TRBD1. Trimming took 7 bases from V and 2 from J; bases not matched to a gene: 4. The CDR3 is 13 residues long. The germline CDR1 and CDR2 sequences are SNHLY and FYNNEI.

This clone was detected only a few times. J is TRBJ1-1 and V is TRBV27; 7 bases fit TRBD1. The CDR3 is 13 residues long. CDR1 and CDR2 from the germline V gene are MNHEY and SMNVEV (reference sequence). Losses at the gene ends were 6 bases for V and 10 bases for J; bases not matched to a gene: 11. CDR3 loop: CASSTGVRGRAFF. In DNA, the CDR3 is TGTGCCAGCAGCACGGGGGTTAGGGGGCGAGCTTTCTTT.

This clone was recorded only once. The chain links TRBV28 to TRBJ2-2; no definite D call. From germline, CDR1 is MDHEN and CDR2 SYDVKM. Trimming removed 2 bases at V and 5 bases at J, with 6 bases between. The CDR3 has 13 residues. The CDR3 bases are TGTGCCAGCAGTTTAGTGTTAACCGGGGAGCTGTTTTTT. It translates to CASSLVLTGELFF.

V is TRBV5-4 and J is TRBJ1-1; no firm D call. The CDR3 length is 12 residues. V shed 5 bases and J shed 1 base, with 6 bases lying between them. Germline V lookup: CDR1 SGHNT, CDR2 YYREEE (reference sequence). As DNA, the CDR3 is TGTGCCAGCAGGCGGTGGAACACTGAAGCTTTCTTT. It codes for CASRRWNTEAFF.

V is TRBV29-1 and J is TRBJ1-4; D may be TRBD1 (5 bases). Trimming took 6 bases from V and 3 from J, leaving 11 bases between them. The germline V gene has CDR1 SQVTM and CDR2 ANQGSEA. The CDR3 extends over 13 amino acids. DNA of the CDR3: TGCAGCGTCCGCCGGGACGCTAATGAAAAACTGTTTTTT. It translates to CSVRRDANEKLFF. Combining the CDR3 with reference TRBV29-1 and TRBJ1-4 gives the whole variable domain SAVISQKPSRDICQRGTSLTIQCQVDSQVTMMFWYRQQPGQSLTLIATANQGSEATYESGFVIDKFPISRPNLTFSTLTVSNMSPEDSSIYLCSVRRDANEKLFFGSGTQLSVL.

CDR3 protein: CAGTDTEKLFF. CDR3 sequence (DNA): TGTGCCGGTACGGACACAGAAAAACTGTTTTTT. This chain links TRBV19 with TRBJ1-4; D possibly corresponds to TRBD1 (5 bases). This CDR3 is built from 11 residues. Germline-derived CDR1 and CDR2 are LNHDA and SQIVND (reference sequence). The V and J ends lost 11 bases and 8 bases respectively, with 12 bases between them.

This clone was seen more than once but under ten times. This chain links TRBV28 with TRBJ1-5; D gene ambiguous. The CDR3 spans 13 residues. Germline V gene lookup returns CDR1 MDHEN and CDR2 SYDVKM. Trimming left V 5 bases short and J 0 bases short, with 5 bases between. CDR3: CASSGSSNQPQHF. CDR3 in DNA: TGTGCCAGCAGTGGGAGTAGCAATCAGCCCCAGCATTTT.

This clone has a single count. This chain joins TRBV19 and TRBJ2-3; perhaps TRBD2 as D (6 bases). The CDR3 has 15 residues. CDR1 and CDR2 (germline): LNHDA, SQIVND (reference sequence). Between the trimmed V and J ends, which lost 1 base and 10 bases, there was a span of 18 bases. The CDR3 is CASSIVHQGGVPQYF. For the CDR3, the DNA is TGTGCCAGTAGTATAGTACATCAGGGAGGTGTACCGCAGTATTTT.

The V and J genes are TRBV10-3 and TRBJ2-5; no clear D. CDR1 ENHRY and CDR2 SYGVKD come from the germline V gene. The CDR3 covers 11 residues. The V end was cut by 7 bases, the J end by 3 bases, with 6 bases between. In nucleotides, the CDR3 is TGTGCCATCAAATCAGAAGAGACCCAGTACTTC. Amino acids: CAIKSEETQYF.

This chain uses TRBV24-1 with TRBJ1-4; D gene unclear. The germline V and J ends were trimmed by 4 bases and 8 bases, with 10 bases remaining between them. The CDR3 has 13 residues. Germline CDR1 KGHDR, CDR2 SFDVKD. CDR3 sequence reads: CATSDRSGEKLFF. In DNA form, the CDR3 reads TGTGCCACCAGTGACAGGTCAGGCGAAAAACTGTTTTTT.